Listed here is a single T cell receptor beta chain. This sample is drawn from a study of blood T cell repertoires in COVID-19. For the study at large: Nucleic acid was either cDNA or gDNA, and it came from T cells, B-cell-depleted T cells, or PBMCs.

CDR3 length: 20 residues. The V end was cut by 3 bases, the J end by 0 bases, with 24 bases between. Germline V gene data show CDR1 as MGHRA and CDR2 as YSYEKL. Original data processing: Reference gene primers were amplified, and this amplification served to estimate nucleated cell counts. Data came from immunoSEQ multiplex PCR; TCRdb stores just in-frame clones and leaves some out. The DNA gave D and trimming, while V, J and clone size come from that table. The sample has some 180,000 clones; more than 75% are singletons. Patients from Seattle were sampled longitudinally, starting during active infection.

The sequence was obtained from a woman in her thirties or forties with COVID-19, enrolled during active disease. This rearrangement joins TRBV4-1 to TRBJ1-3; D is possibly TRBD1 (5 bases). The material sequenced was peripheral blood. CDR3 DNA: TGCGCCAGCAGCCAGTACACCCCCGACCGGGGGTCTGTCTCTGGAAACACCATATATTTT. Its protein product is CASSQYTPDRGSVSGNTIYF.